Listed here are 10 T cell receptor beta chains from one sample, sequenced in a study of T-cell reconstitution after alpha-beta-depleted transplantation in children. Unique molecular identifiers were incorporated into the prepared TCRbeta library. A single record per CDR3 protein comes from TCRdb applying MiXCR to the PCR reads. The sample records 500,000 to 600,000 distinct CDR3 sequences, 25% to 30% being singletons. The sequencing here drew on PBMCs, taken before TCRalphabeta/CD19-depleted stem cell transplant. All receptors come from a boy under two years old with Wiskott-Aldrich syndrome, due to receive a stem cell transplant.

CDR3 DNA sequence: TGTGCCAGCGGACGGTCCGGGGCTTACGAGCAGTACTTC. Translated: CASGRSGAYEQYF. The chain recombines TRBV27 with TRBJ2-7, with D perhaps matching TRBD1 or TRBD2 (5 bases each). V was clipped by 8 bases and J by 4 bases, with 15 bases between them. Germline V gives CDR1 MNHEY, CDR2 SMNVEV (reference sequence). The CDR3 loop spans 13 amino acids.

This chain uses TRBV5-1 with TRBJ2-2; D call uncertain. This CDR3 spans 12 amino acids. The germline V and J ends were trimmed by 4 bases and 7 bases, with 8 bases remaining between them. CDR1 and CDR2 from the germline V gene are SGHRS and YFSETQ. The DNA for the CDR3 is TGCGCCAGCAGCAGGACGAACGGGGAGCTGTTTTTT. Residues: CASSRTNGELFF.

The chain employs TRBV12-3 or TRBV12-4 and TRBJ2-5; 7 bases are a match to TRBD2. V was clipped by 5 bases and J by 7 bases; unmatched bases: 10. The length of the CDR3 is 14 residues. The CDR3 DNA sequence: TGTGCCAGCAGTCTATTGGCGGGAGAGGGGACCCAGTACTTC. Amino acid sequence: CASSLLAGEGTQYF.

This rearrangement joins TRBV5-1 to TRBJ1-5; 9 nucleotides agree with TRBD1. The CDR3 runs 15 residues. V lost 4 bases, J lost 4 bases, and 6 bases stayed unmatched. In germline, CDR1 is SGHRS, CDR2 YFSETQ. The CDR3 DNA follows: TGCGCCAGCAGCCCGGGGGACAGGGAGAATCAGCCCCAGCATTTT. It specifies CASSPGDRENQPQHF.

The chain links TRBV25-1 to TRBJ2-6; D may correspond to TRBD1 or TRBD2 (5 bases each). Trimming removed 5 bases at V and 2 bases at J, with 10 bases between. The germline gives CDR1 MGHDK, CDR2 SYGVNS. The CDR3 runs to 15 residues. The CDR3 loop is CASSQMGAGANVLTF. The CDR3 DNA reads TGTGCCAGCAGTCAAATGGGGGCTGGGGCCAACGTCCTGACTTTC.

This clonotype was found a few times. The chain combines TRBV7-2 with TRBJ2-7, with TRBD2 matching over 9 bases. Per germline, CDR1 SGHTA and CDR2 FQGNSA. V gave up 1 base and J gave up 7 bases; unmatched junction bases: 5. The length of the CDR3 is 14 residues. The CDR3, as DNA: TGTGCCAGCAGCTTAGTAGCGGGAGCGCGGGAGCAGTACTTC. Protein: CASSLVAGAREQYF.

The chain uses TRBV5-1 and TRBJ2-7; 8 positions agree with TRBD1. The CDR3 extends over 15 amino acids. With V trimmed by 0 bases and J by 6 bases, 8 bases remained unmatched. Looked up from germline, CDR1 is SGHRS and CDR2 is YFSETQ. Here the CDR3 reads CASSLEGQDRREQYF. The CDR3 coding sequence is TGCGCCAGCAGCTTGGAGGGACAGGATAGGCGCGAGCAGTACTTC.

This clonotype has more than one count but fewer than ten. CDR3 coding DNA: TGTGCCAGCAGCTTCGAAACAGGGGTGGGCACAGATACGCAGTATTTT. It is translated as CASSFETGVGTDTQYF. The chain couples TRBV5-8 to TRBJ2-3; 7 nucleotides match TRBD1. CDR1 is SGHTS, CDR2 YDEGEE, per germline. The CDR3 covers 16 residues. Losses at the gene ends were 2 bases for V and 1 base for J; bases not matched to a gene: 7.

V usage is TRBV27 and J usage is TRBJ2-1; 8 bases map to TRBD2. CDR1 is MNHEY and CDR2 is SMNVEV in the germline V gene (reference sequence). CDR3 size: 14 residues. J was trimmed by 12 bases and V by 2 bases; bases with no gene match: 9. The CDR3: CASSLTGTRIWQFF. DNA for the CDR3: TGTGCCAGCAGTTTAACCGGGACTAGGATTTGGCAGTTCTTC.

This chain connects TRBV6-5 to TRBJ1-3; D unresolved. CDR1 and CDR2 (germline): MNHEY, SVGAGI. This CDR3 is built from 16 residues. Trimming cost V 3 bases and J 0 bases, with 12 bases left between them. CDR3 nucleotides: TGTGCCAGCAGTTATCTTCAGATGATCTCTGGAAACACCATATATTTT. It encodes CASSYLQMISGNTIYF.